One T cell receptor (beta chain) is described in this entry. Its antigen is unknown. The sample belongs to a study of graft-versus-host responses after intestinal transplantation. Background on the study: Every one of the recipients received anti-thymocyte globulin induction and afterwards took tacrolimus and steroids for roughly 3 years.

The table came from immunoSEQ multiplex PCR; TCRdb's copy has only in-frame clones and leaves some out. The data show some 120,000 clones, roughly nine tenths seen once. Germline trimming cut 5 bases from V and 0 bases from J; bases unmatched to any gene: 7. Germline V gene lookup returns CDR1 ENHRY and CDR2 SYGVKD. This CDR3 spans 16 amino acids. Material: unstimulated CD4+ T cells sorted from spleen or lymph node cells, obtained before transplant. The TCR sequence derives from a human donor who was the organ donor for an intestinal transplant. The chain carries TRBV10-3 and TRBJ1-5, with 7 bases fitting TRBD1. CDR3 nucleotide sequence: TGTGCCATCAGTAGTGGGGCAGGGGGTAGCAATCAGCCCCAGCATTTT. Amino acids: CAISSGAGGSNQPQHF.